This TCR beta chain is drawn from a study of vaccination and CD4 T cells after COVID-19. Sequence data for DNA of cultured CD4+ T cells were generated by the Oncomine TCR Beta short-read assay. TCRdb re-derived calls from the PCR reads in MiXCR, one entry per CDR3 protein. The sample lists 15,000 to 19,000 distinct CDR3 sequences, 50% to 60% seen once, with about 12% in the top ten. The treatment is: approximately 11-day PBMC culture with coronavirus spike peptide pools or control peptides (ViraFEST assay). This CDR3 is 16 amino acids long. V lost 4 bases, J lost 0 bases, and 5 bases stayed unmatched. CDR1 and CDR2 from the germline V gene are MNHNS and SASEGT. This clonotype was found once. Its specificity is unknown.

This TCR was sampled from a human donor who had recovered from COVID-19. What was sequenced was CD4+ T cells from blood, cultured in vitro. The chain joins TRBV6-1 to TRBJ1-4, with 7 bases matching TRBD1. The CDR3 loop reads CASSGTGLATNEKLFF. The DNA for the CDR3 is TGTGCCAGCAGTGGGACAGGCCTTGCAACTAATGAAAAACTGTTTTTT.